This T cell receptor (beta chain) is drawn from a study of tumor and adjacent non-tumor tissue in lung cancer. Study in general: The cohort had 12 to 13 adenocarcinoma, a couple of squamous cell and 1 small cell patients. The patients, approximately 9 men and 5 or 6 women, were about 31 to 80 with stage I to III disease.

TCRbeta libraries were built with three rounds of nested PCR, modified from ARM-PCR. Using its own MiXCR run on the multiplex PCR reads, TCRdb lists one record per CDR3 protein. The profile shows 90,000 to 100,000 distinct CDR3 sequences, roughly 80% of them singletons. The germline V gene has CDR1 SGHAT and CDR2 FQNNGV. The CDR3 covers 13 residues. The template was RNA from unsorted bulk tissue. The normal lung tissue was taken more than 3 cm from the tumor edge. With respect to this clonotype: One end of the junction fails to match germline, which may point to a read error.

This TCR derives from a man aged 55 to 69 with small cell lung cancer. Sequencing was performed on distant non-tumor lung tissue. The J gene is TRBJ1-5, the V gene TRBV11-2; tentative D call: TRBD1 (5 bases). In DNA form, the CDR3 reads TGTACCAGCAGCGTAGACAGCAGTCAGCCCCAGCATTTT. Amino acids: CTSSVDSSQPQHF.